Each of the 31 T cell receptor beta chains below was sequenced from the same sample in a study of vaccination and CD4 T cells after COVID-19. Treatment denoted: approximately 9-day PBMC culture with coronavirus spike peptide pools or control peptides (ViraFEST assay). The collection of CD4+ T cells from the unexposed donor took place before the COVID-19 pandemic (2011-2018). Sequence data for DNA of cultured CD4+ T cells were generated by the Oncomine TCR Beta short-read assay. The authors extracted genomic DNA from cultured CD4+ T cells. TCRdb re-analysed the PCR reads in MiXCR, keeping a single row per CDR3 protein. The data show approximately 9,500 distinct CDR3 sequences, 25% to 30% seen once. The antigens for these receptors are not known. Sequenced sample: CD4+ T cells from blood, cultured in vitro. Source of these receptors: a human donor in good health.

The chain carries TRBV2 and TRBJ2-2; TRBD2 matches at 14 bases. V lost 7 bases to trimming and J lost 7 bases; unmatched junction nucleotides: 2. The CDR3 has 14 residues. Per the germline V gene, CDR1 is SNHLY and CDR2 is FYNNEI. The CDR3, as DNA: TGTGCCAGCATGACTAGCGGGAGGGGCGGGGAGCTGTTTTTT. Protein product: CASMTSGRGGELFF.

About this clonotype: Compared with germline, one end of the junction differs, possibly owing to a read error. This sequence joins TRBV6-1 and TRBJ2-3; D is uncertain. The CDR3 has 12 amino acids. Germline assignment: CDR1 MNHNS and CDR2 SASEGT. The CDR3 nucleotides read TGTGCCATCAGTCCGGGCACAGATACGCAGTATTTT. It codes for CAISPGTDTQYF.

This clonotype has just a few counts. At one of its ends the junction is not consistent with the germline gene, which may arise from a read error. This sequence joins TRBV7-8 and TRBJ2-1, with no clear D. Germline CDR1 is SGHVS and CDR2 is FQNEAQ. This CDR3 is built from 15 residues. The CDR3 loop reads CASSFGVPSYNEQFF. The CDR3 region has the DNA TGTGCTAGCAGCTTTGGGGTTCCCTCCTACAATGAGCAGTTCTTC.

The J gene is TRBJ2-2, the V gene TRBV20-1; 9 nucleotides agree with TRBD1. Losses at the gene ends were 5 bases for V and 5 bases for J; bases not matched to a gene: 3. The CDR3 runs 13 residues. Germline CDR1 and CDR2: DFQATT and SNEGSKA (reference sequence). This CDR3 reads CSARDRVTGELFF. In nucleotides, the CDR3 is TGCAGTGCTCGGGACAGGGTAACCGGGGAGCTGTTTTTT.

The chain combines TRBV11-2 with TRBJ2-3, with no clear D. V lost 6 bases and J 2 bases, leaving 15 bases between the germline ends. This CDR3 spans 15 amino acids. The germline gives CDR1 SGHAT, CDR2 FQNNGV. The CDR3 loop reads CASRALRKDTDTQYF. The CDR3 DNA reads TGTGCCAGCAGGGCCCTACGGAAAGACACAGATACGCAGTATTTT.

V and J are TRBV6-1 and TRBJ2-5; no clear D. The V gene's germline CDR1 is MNHNS and CDR2 SASEGT. This CDR3 is 13 amino acids long. The V end lost 7 bases, the J end lost 5 bases, and 14 bases lay between the germline ends. Here the CDR3 DNA reads TGTGCCAGCAATCTAATATACGAGGAGACCCAGTACTTC. Protein product: CASNLIYEETQYF.

CDR3 DNA sequence: TGCGCCAGCAGCCCTTGGACTAGCGGGACCGGGGAGCTGTTTTTT. Translated: CASSPWTSGTGELFF. The V and J genes are TRBV5-1 and TRBJ2-2, with 11 nucleotides matching TRBD2. Trimming removed 4 bases from V and 5 bases from J; junction bases left unmatched: 4. The CDR3 is 15 amino acids. The germline gives CDR1 SGHRS, CDR2 YFSETQ.

About this clonotype itself: One junction end disagrees with the germline gene, perhaps due to a read error. The genes are TRBV7-7 and TRBJ2-3, with D possibly being TRBD2 (6 bases). In germline, CDR1 is SSHAT, CDR2 FNYEAQ (reference sequence). The CDR3 is 16 residues long. The DNA of the CDR3 is TGTGCTAGCAGCTTACTAGGTAGCGGTGGCACAGATACGCAGTATTTT. It encodes CASSLLGSGGTDTQYF. Using reference TRBV7-7 and TRBJ2-3 for the parts outside the CDR3, the full variable domain is GAGVSQSPRYKVTKRGQDVTLRCDPISSHATLYWYQQALGQGPEFLTYFNYEAQPDKSGLPSDRFSAERPEGSISTLTIQRTEQRDSAMYRCASSLLGSGGTDTQYFGPGTRLTVL.

This clonotype counts as medium-sized (0.01 to 0.1%). This chain uses TRBV6-1 with TRBJ1-5; D is uncertain. The germline gives CDR1 MNHNS, CDR2 SASEGT. The V and J ends lost 4 bases and 4 bases respectively, with 11 bases between them. This CDR3 has 14 residues. CDR3 nucleotides: TGTGCCAGCAGTGTGGTCAGGTCGAATCAGCCCCAGCATTTT. Amino acids: CASSVVRSNQPQHF.

The chain is built from TRBV28 and TRBJ1-2, with TRBD1 matching over 10 bases. The length of the CDR3 is 15 residues. V was clipped by 8 bases and J by 6 bases; unmatched bases: 12. Germline V lookup: CDR1 MDHEN, CDR2 SYDVKM. The CDR3 DNA follows: TGTGCCAGCCGCACCGGGGGACAGGGGTACGATGGCTACACCTTC. Amino acid sequence: CASRTGGQGYDGYTF.

CDR3 in amino acids: CASRHFRGQETQYF. Written as DNA, the CDR3 is TGTGCCAGCAGACACTTTCGCGGGCAAGAGACCCAGTACTTC. The chain joins TRBV6-2 or TRBV6-3 to TRBJ2-5; tentatively, D is TRBD2 (5 bases). Germline CDR1 and CDR2: MNHEY and SVGEGT. This CDR3 contains 14 residues. Trimming pared 6 bases from V and 2 bases from J, leaving 13 bases between.

This clonotype was observed a few times. The chain joins TRBV28 to TRBJ1-2, with 10 bases fitting TRBD1. The CDR3 runs to 14 residues. The V segment lost 6 bases and the J segment 2 bases; nucleotides outside the gene matches: 3. Germline V lookup: CDR1 MDHEN, CDR2 SYDVKM. CDR3 coding DNA: TGTGCCAGCAGCCTGGGACAGGGGAACTATGGCTACACCTTC. Protein: CASSLGQGNYGYTF.

This chain uses TRBV5-8 with TRBJ2-7; 7 positions match TRBD2. In germline, CDR1 is SGHTS, CDR2 YDEGEE. Trimming took 10 bases from V and 2 from J; bases not matched to a gene: 12. The CDR3 consists of 14 residues. The DNA for the CDR3 is TGTGCCGGGGGATCGACTAGCAGAACCTACGAGCAGTACTTC. Translated, it gives CAGGSTSRTYEQYF.

This clonotype qualifies as medium-sized. CDR3 coding DNA: TGTGCCAGCAGCCCGGGCCCAGGGGTGTGGTTGGAGACCCAGTACTTC. This sequence encodes CASSPGPGVWLETQYF. The rearrangement uses TRBV14 and TRBJ2-5; tentative D call: TRBD1 (6 bases). The CDR3 sequence is 16 residues long. The germline V gene encodes CDR1 SGHDN and CDR2 FVKESK. V was clipped by 4 bases and J by 5 bases, with 20 bases between them.

The V and J genes are TRBV10-3 and TRBJ2-5; 14 nucleotides match TRBD2. The CDR3 extends over 14 amino acids. The V gene end was trimmed by 10 bases and the J gene end by 5 bases; junction bases not matched to a gene: 6. Germline V gives CDR1 ENHRY, CDR2 SYGVKD. CDR3 nucleotides: TGTGCCACCAGGGGACTAGCGGGAGTGGAGACCCAGTACTTC. Residues: CATRGLAGVETQYF.

This sequence joins TRBV11-3 and TRBJ2-1; D is unclear. This CDR3 region has 15 residues. V gave up 5 bases and J gave up 1 base, with 12 bases separating them. The germline gives CDR1 SGHNT, CDR2 YENEEA. In nucleotides, the CDR3 is TGTGCCAGCAGCGCCCAGACCGGGTCCTACAATGAGCAGTTCTTC. Amino acid sequence: CASSAQTGSYNEQFF.

This sequence joins TRBV7-9 and TRBJ2-2, with D possibly being TRBD1 (5 bases). The CDR3 contains 15 residues. Germline V gene data show CDR1 as SEHNR and CDR2 as FQNEAQ (reference sequence). V was shortened by 3 bases and J by 2 bases, with 10 bases between the two germline ends. The CDR3 sequence is CASSFQDTNTGELFF. The CDR3 nucleotides read TGTGCCAGCAGCTTCCAGGACACCAACACCGGGGAGCTGTTTTTT. Full variable domain (outside the CDR3, taken from reference TRBV7-9 and TRBJ2-2): DTGVSQNPRHKITKRGQNVTFRCDPISEHNRLYWYRQTLGQGPEFLTYFQNEAQLEKSRLLSDRFSAERPKGSFSTLEIQRTEQGDSAMYLCASSFQDTNTGELFFGEGSRLTVL.

J is TRBJ2-1 and V is TRBV7-9; D is undetermined. The CDR3 consists of 12 residues. The ends were cut back, 0 bases at V and 12 bases at J, with 9 bases in the middle. In germline, CDR1 is SEHNR, CDR2 FQNEAQ (reference sequence). The CDR3 loop is CASSLAGGVQFF. CDR3 nucleotide sequence: TGTGCCAGCAGCTTAGCCGGTGGGGTGCAGTTCTTC. The complete variable domain, with remaining parts taken from reference TRBV7-9 and TRBJ2-1, reads DTGVSQNPRHKITKRGQNVTFRCDPISEHNRLYWYRQTLGQGPEFLTYFQNEAQLEKSRLLSDRFSAERPKGSFSTLEIQRTEQGDSAMYLCASSLAGGVQFFGPGTRLTVL.

The rearrangement uses TRBV6-1 and TRBJ1-6, with D perhaps matching TRBD1 (5 bases). The germline gives CDR1 MNHNS, CDR2 SASEGT. Trimming took 4 bases from V and 0 from J, leaving 13 bases between them. CDR3 length: 17 amino acids. CDR3 amino acids: CASSGGTLSSYNSPLHF. CDR3 coding DNA: TGTGCCAGCAGTGGGGGGACTTTAAGCTCCTATAATTCACCCCTCCACTTT.

The V call is TRBV14, the J call TRBJ2-7; 8 bases line up with TRBD2. The CDR3 is made up of 16 amino acids. Looked up from germline, CDR1 is SGHDN and CDR2 is FVKESK. Unmatched junction bases numbered 6, after V lost 1 base and J lost 1 base. CDR3 DNA sequence: TGTGCCAGCAGCCAAGTTTGGACTAGCAGATCCTACGAGCAGTACTTC. This gives the protein CASSQVWTSRSYEQYF. The full variable domain, completed using reference TRBV14 and TRBJ2-7, is EAGVTQFPSHSVIEKGQTVTLRCDPISGHDNLYWYRRVMGKEIKFLLHFVKESKQDESGMPNNRFLAERTGGTYSTLKVQPAELEDSGVYFCASSQVWTSRSYEQYFGPGTRLTVT.

The chain employs TRBV27 and TRBJ1-4, with D maybe TRBD1 (5 bases). Looked up from germline, CDR1 is MNHEY and CDR2 is SMNVEV (reference sequence). V dropped 6 bases and J dropped 0 bases, with 8 bases sitting between them. CDR3 length: 14 amino acids. CDR3 coding DNA: TGTGCCAGCAGGAGACAGCCAACTAATGAAAAACTGTTTTTT. This gives the protein CASRRQPTNEKLFF.

By share, this clonotype counts as medium-sized. The chain couples TRBV10-3 to TRBJ2-7, with a tentative D call TRBD1 (5 bases). Trimming shortened V by 0 bases and J by 4 bases, and 25 bases separated the two germline ends. The germline gives CDR1 ENHRY, CDR2 SYGVKD. CDR3 length: 19 amino acids. The CDR3 DNA sequence: TGTGCCATCAGTGAGTCGGGGCGTGGACGGATAGACAGCCTATACGAGCAGTACTTC. Translating gives CAISESGRGRIDSLYEQYF.

This clonotype was seen only a few times. The CDR3 reads CASSLDTHNEQFF. In DNA, the CDR3 is TGTGCCAGCAGTCTCGACACACACAATGAGCAGTTCTTC. J is TRBJ2-1 and V is TRBV6-2 or TRBV6-3; no clear D gene. Germline V CDR1 and CDR2: MNHEY, SVGEGT. The CDR3 extends over 13 amino acids. V was cut by 5 bases and J by 5 bases, with 10 bases left in between.

J is TRBJ2-2 and V is TRBV6-1; 8 bases agree with TRBD2. V trimming: 11 bases; J trimming: 7 bases; junction bases outside the gene matches: 6. Germline CDR1 and CDR2: MNHNS and SASEGT. The CDR3 loop spans 12 amino acids. The CDR3 DNA reads as TGTGCCGGAGGACTAGCAGGCGGGGAGCTGTTTTTT. The encoded protein is CAGGLAGGELFF.

Here the CDR3 DNA reads TGTGCCAGTAGTAGGACCGGGGGCGGCTACACCTTC. It yields the protein CASSRTGGGYTF. The chain carries TRBV19 and TRBJ1-2; TRBD1 might be the D (6 bases). The germline gives CDR1 LNHDA, CDR2 SQIVND (reference sequence). Between the trimmed V and J ends, which lost 4 bases and 8 bases, there was a span of 11 bases. The CDR3 runs to 12 residues.

The chain couples TRBV20-1 to TRBJ2-7, with TRBD2 matching 8 bases. V dropped 3 bases and J dropped 2; count of bases not matched to a gene: 18. CDR1 DFQATT and CDR2 SNEGSKA come from the germline V gene (reference sequence). The CDR3 runs to 18 residues. CDR3: CSASPPRAGAGAAYEQYF. The DNA for the CDR3 is TGCAGTGCTAGCCCCCCTCGGGCCGGAGCGGGGGCCGCCTACGAGCAGTACTTC.

This clonotype was seen more than once but under ten times. V gene TRBV27 combines with J gene TRBJ2-7; 14 nucleotides line up with TRBD2. The length of the CDR3 is 17 residues. From germline, CDR1 is MNHEY and CDR2 SMNVEV (reference sequence). V was pared by 5 bases and J by 0 bases, with 6 bases of the junction left unmatched. Here the CDR3 DNA reads TGTGCCAGCAGTCGGACTAGCGGGAGGAGTAACTCCTACGAGCAGTACTTC. Protein sequence: CASSRTSGRSNSYEQYF.

In this sample, this clonotype turned up a few times. The rearrangement joins TRBV20-1 to TRBJ2-1; TRBD2 agrees at 12 bases. The trim removed 5 bases at V and 6 bases at J, leaving 5 bases unmatched. Germline V gives CDR1 DFQATT, CDR2 SNEGSKA (reference sequence). This CDR3 region has 14 residues. As DNA, the CDR3 is TGCAGTGCTGAATCTAGCGGGAGGGCCAATGAGCAGTTCTTC. Protein sequence: CSAESSGRANEQFF.

The chain links TRBV19 to TRBJ2-7, with a weak D call TRBD1 (6 bases). This CDR3 is 13 amino acids long. The V end lost 6 bases, the J end lost 2 bases, and 11 bases lay between the germline ends. Germline V gene data show CDR1 as LNHDA and CDR2 as SQIVND (reference sequence). CDR3 bases: TGTGCCAGTAGCGTGAACAGGGCCTACGAGCAGTACTTC. As protein: CASSVNRAYEQYF.

The chain employs TRBV24-1 and TRBJ2-1; D gene ambiguous. The CDR3 spans 13 residues. Germline CDR1 is KGHDR and CDR2 is SFDVKD. Trimming shortened V by 0 bases and J by 7 bases, and 6 bases separated the two germline ends. This CDR3 reads CATSDLAANEQFF. In DNA, the CDR3 is TGTGCCACCAGTGATTTGGCCGCTAATGAGCAGTTCTTC.

For the CDR3, the DNA is TGTGCCAGCAGCCAGACAGGGGGCGCGGAGACCCAGTACTTC. It translates to CASSQTGGAETQYF. The V call is TRBV7-2, the J call TRBJ2-5; 10 positions match TRBD1. V lost 5 bases to trimming and J lost 5 bases; unmatched junction nucleotides: 5. This CDR3 is 14 amino acids long. Germline-derived CDR1 and CDR2 are SGHTA and FQGNSA.